The 29 T cell receptor beta chains reported below all come from one sample, sequenced in a study of T cell clonality in common variable immunodeficiency (dated by TCRdb to the mid-2010s). Points the paper makes about the study in general: Reportedly, TCRbeta sequences from CVID had fewer deletions and N-nucleotide insertions, and highly modified clones with 13 or more V deletions were absent from CVID.

Their cognate antigens are unknown. Libraries were made using the immunoSEQ multiplex PCR assay. Entries here come from immuneACCESS through TCRdb and include only in-frame sequences with V and J called. Some clones fail to appear in such tables; in the studies checked, an unresolved V gene covers under half of the shortfall, and the cause of the remainder is unknown. This sample is represented by about 28,000 clones, with no singletons among them. The ten largest clonotypes hold less than 30% of the sample. Sequencing used peripheral blood mononuclear cells. These receptor sequences come from a human donor with common variable immunodeficiency.

This clone came up many times. The read ends 3 residues shy of where the CDR3 ends; the end is completed using the germline J gene. The J gene is TRBJ2-1, the V gene TRBV14; D uncertain. The germline V gene encodes CDR1 SGHDN and CDR2 FVKESK. The CDR3 sequence is 16 residues long. V was clipped by 0 bases and J by 0 bases, with 9 bases between them. The DNA read from the CDR3 is TGTGCCAGCAGCCAAGAGGAGCGTTTCTCCTACAATGAG. This codes for CASSQEERFSYNE. The full CDR3 reads CASSQEERFSYNEQFF.

Worth noting for this clone: Read coverage stops 3 residues before the CDR3 terminus; the germline J gene supplies the remainder. The V gene is TRBV7-6, the J gene TRBJ2-1, with D perhaps TRBD2 (5 bases). V lost 5 bases and J 3 bases, leaving 20 bases between the germline ends. Germline CDR1 reads SGHVS; CDR2 reads FNYEAQ. The CDR3 has 17 residues. CDR3 bases read: TGTGCCAGCAGCCCAGATGACACGGAGGCTAACTACAATGAG. Residues: CASSPDDTEANYNE. In full, the CDR3 is CASSPDDTEANYNEQFF.

This clone was recorded a few times. The read finishes 3 residues shy of the CDR3 end, and the germline J gene is used to complete it. The V gene is TRBV7-2, the J gene TRBJ2-1; D is ambiguous. Trimming removed 5 bases from V and 6 bases from J, with 8 bases in between. Germline-derived CDR1 and CDR2 are SGHTA and FQGNSA. CDR3 size: 12 residues. CDR3 sequence reads: CASSPSGNEQFF. The part of the CDR3 DNA that was read is TGTGCCAGCAGCCCATCGGGCAATGAG.

This clone has a handful of counts. The CDR3 end is not reached by the read, which stops 3 residues before it; the germline J gene fills it in. J is TRBJ2-3 and V is TRBV7-9, with D uncertain. The CDR3 runs 13 residues. V was pared by 2 bases and J by 1 base, with 4 bases between. Germline assignment: CDR1 SEHNR and CDR2 FQNEAQ (reference sequence). The CDR3 bases that were read are TGTGCCAGCAGCTTATCCGGCACAGATACG. Its protein is CASSLSGTDT. The whole CDR3 protein reads CASSLSGTDTQYF.

This clone was seen a few times. CDR3 DNA, as far as it was read: TGTGCCAGTAGTACGGGACTAGCGGTAGGAGAGACC. Residues: CASSTGLAVGET. The whole CDR3 is CASSTGLAVGETQYF. This chain uses TRBV19 with TRBJ2-5, with 11 bases identical to TRBD2. With the read ending 3 residues before the CDR3 end, the germline J gene is used to fill in that end. This CDR3 has 15 residues. Germline V CDR1 and CDR2: LNHDA, SQIVND (reference sequence). The V segment lost 4 bases and the J segment 4 bases; nucleotides outside the gene matches: 5. The whole variable domain, filled in from reference TRBV19 and TRBJ2-5, reads DGGITQSPKYLFRKEGQNVTLSCEQNLNHDAMYWYRQDPGQGLRLIYYSQIVNDFQKGDIAEGYSVSREKKESFPLTVTSAQKNPTAFYLCASSTGLAVGETQYFGPGTRLLVL.

With regard to this clone: Relative to the germline gene, one junction end is altered; a read error may explain this. The read is 3 residues too short to cover the CDR3 end, so that end is filled in from the germline J gene. The V gene is TRBV7-9, the J gene TRBJ1-2; TRBD1 agrees at 7 bases. CDR3 length: 13 residues. Germline-derived CDR1 and CDR2 are SEHNR and FQNEAQ (reference sequence). Here the CDR3 reads CSSGTGEEDGYTF. The sequenced part of the CDR3 DNA is TGTTCCAGCGGAACAGGGGAAGAAGACGGC. Filled out from reference TRBV7-9 and TRBJ1-2, the complete variable domain reads DTGVSQNPRHKITKRGQNVTFRCDPISEHNRLYWYRQTLGQGPEFLTYFQNEAQLEKSRLLSDRFSAERPKGSFSTLEIQRTEQGDSAMYLCSSGTGEEDGYTFGSGTRLTVV.

This clone was counted a few times. The read stops 3 residues short of the end of the CDR3; the missing end is completed from the germline J gene. This rearrangement joins TRBV7-3 to TRBJ1-1; D is unclear. V shed 1 base and J shed 4 bases, with 7 bases lying between them. The germline CDR1 and CDR2 sequences are SGHTA and FQGTGA. This CDR3 is built from 13 residues. The CDR3 reads CASSLNERTEAFF. Incomplete CDR3 DNA: TGTGCCAGCAGCTTAAACGAGCGCACTGAA.

This clone has ten or more counts. The read terminates 3 residues ahead of where the CDR3 ends, so the germline J gene completes it. This chain links TRBV10-1 with TRBJ2-1; no firm D call. V was clipped by 0 bases and J by 8 bases, with 8 bases between them. Germline assignment: CDR1 WNHNN and CDR2 SYGVQD (reference sequence). The length of the CDR3 is 13 residues. CDR3 DNA, as far as it was read: TGCGCCAGCAGTGAGTCTGGAGACTATGAG. Protein: CASSESGDYE. The entire CDR3 sequence reads CASSESGDYEQFF.

This clone was detected ten times or more. The observed sequence ends 3 residues before the CDR3 terminus, with the missing tail filled in from the germline J gene. The chain joins TRBV18 to TRBJ1-1; 12 bases line up with TRBD1. The trim removed 3 bases at V and 7 bases at J, leaving 9 bases unmatched. Germline CDR1 reads KGHSH; CDR2 reads LQKENI. The CDR3 has 16 residues. CDR3 in amino acids: CASSPVGQGAGGEAFF. The covered CDR3 bases are TGTGCCAGCTCACCGGTGGGACAGGGGGCGGGCGGTGAA.

About this clone itself: The read ends 3 residues shy of where the CDR3 ends; the end is completed using the germline J gene. This rearrangement joins TRBV18 to TRBJ2-3; TRBD2 matches 8 bases. Germline values: CDR1 KGHSH, CDR2 LQKENI. Trimming removed 4 bases from V and 0 bases from J; junction bases left unmatched: 18. This CDR3 contains 20 residues. The sequenced CDR3 bases are TGTGCCAGCTCACTACAGCCCGGGACTAGGGCCGGATCTAGCACAGATACG. Protein: CASSLQPGTRAGSSTDT. The whole CDR3 sequence is CASSLQPGTRAGSSTDTQYF.

This clone was observed a handful of times. The CDR3 end is not reached by the read, which stops 3 residues before it; the germline J gene fills it in. The chain employs TRBV7-6 and TRBJ1-1; D is unclear. The CDR3 runs 13 residues. V shed 4 bases and J shed 0 bases, with 6 bases lying between them. Germline V gives CDR1 SGHVS, CDR2 FNYEAQ. CDR3 bases read: TGTGCCAGCAGCTCATCTATGAACACTGAA. This codes for CASSSSMNTE. The whole CDR3 reads CASSSSMNTEAFF.

This clone has a count of ten or more. The read ends 3 residues shy of where the CDR3 ends; the end is completed using the germline J gene. The V and J genes are TRBV29-1 and TRBJ1-2; unclear D gene. V was shortened by 7 bases and J by 5 bases, with 17 bases between the two germline ends. The CDR3 runs to 13 residues. Germline lookup yields CDR1 SQVTM and CDR2 ANQGSEA. CDR3 region: CSARSGPKYGYTF. Incomplete CDR3 DNA: TGCAGCGCACGATCTGGCCCAAAATATGGC.

This clone was seen repeatedly, ten times or more. The read is 3 residues too short to cover the CDR3 end, so that end is filled in from the germline J gene. This rearrangement joins TRBV5-5 to TRBJ1-2, with a possible D match to TRBD1 (5 bases). Trimming removed 4 bases from V and 0 bases from J, with 13 bases in between. The CDR3 consists of 15 residues. Germline assignment: CDR1 SGHKS and CDR2 YYEKEE (reference sequence). CDR3: CASSPGGGANYGYTF. The sequenced part of the CDR3 DNA is TGTGCCAGCAGCCCCGGGGGTGGTGCTAACTATGGC.

Details on this clone: The read gets to within 3 residues of the CDR3 end, and the germline J gene fills in the rest. The chain is built from TRBV18 and TRBJ1-4; TRBD1 matches 8 bases. Germline CDR1 reads KGHSH; CDR2 reads LQKENI. The V gene end was trimmed by 0 bases and the J gene end by 4 bases; junction bases not matched to a gene: 4. The CDR3 contains 16 residues. The sequenced part of the CDR3 DNA is TGTGCCAGCTCACCACCATTGGGACAGGATAATGAAAAA. Residues: CASSPPLGQDNEK. The complete CDR3 sequence is CASSPPLGQDNEKLFF.

This clone was observed many times. From the germline J gene comes the end of the CDR3, since the read stops 3 residues before it. V gene TRBV7-2 combines with J gene TRBJ2-1; weak D call: TRBD1 (7 bases). V dropped 8 bases and J dropped 2 bases, with 16 bases sitting between them. Germline values: CDR1 SGHTA, CDR2 FQGNSA. This CDR3 region has 15 residues. The CDR3 is CASLSEGATYNEQFF. Partial CDR3 DNA: TGTGCCAGCTTATCGGAGGGGGCGACCTACAATGAG.

Details on this clone: Read sequence stops 3 residues before the CDR3 end, and the germline J gene provides the missing end. This chain joins TRBV10-2 and TRBJ2-5; 8 positions match TRBD2. CDR3 length: 14 amino acids. Germline V gene data show CDR1 as WSHSY and CDR2 as SAAADI. Unmatched junction bases numbered 6, after V lost 2 bases and J lost 7 bases. CDR3 bases read: TGCGCCAGCAGTGAGGGAAAGACTAGCGCGACC. Its translation is CASSEGKTSAT. The CDR3 in full is CASSEGKTSATQYF.

There are a few counts of this clone. The CDR3 end lies 3 residues beyond the end of the read and is filled in from the germline J gene. The chain carries TRBV6-4 and TRBJ2-5; D is unresolved. Germline values: CDR1 MRHNA, CDR2 SNTAGT. This CDR3 region has 13 residues. Trimming removed 2 bases at V and 6 bases at J, with 10 bases between. Here the CDR3 reads CASSDPPNQTQYF. CDR3 DNA (partial): TGTGCCAGCAGTGACCCCCCCAATCAGACC.

This clone was seen more than once but under ten times. At one boundary the junction diverges from the germline segment, which might be a read error. The read ends 3 residues early relative to the CDR3; the germline J gene fills the gap. This chain connects TRBV7-9 to TRBJ2-5, with unresolved D. CDR3 length: 11 amino acids. Germline CDR1 reads SEHNR; CDR2 reads FQNEAQ (reference sequence). The CDR3 reads CSSSLLETQYF. Partial CDR3 DNA: TGTTCCAGCAGCTTACTGGAGACC.

This clone was detected a few times. CDR3 in amino acids: CASSQRQATNYGYTF. The covered CDR3 bases are TGTGCCAGCAGTCAACGACAGGCCACTAACTATGGC. The chain has TRBV6-2 or TRBV6-3 and TRBJ1-2, with a tentative D call TRBD1 (6 bases). From the germline J gene comes the end of the CDR3, since the read stops 3 residues before it. This CDR3 is 15 amino acids long. Germline lookup yields CDR1 MNHEY and CDR2 SVGEGT. The V gene lost 5 bases and the J gene lost 0 bases, with 13 bases spanning the gap.

With regard to this clone: Sequencing ends 3 residues short of the CDR3 end; the germline J gene provides the rest. Other nucleotide sequences in the sample specify the same CDR3. V gene TRBV20-1 combines with J gene TRBJ2-7; 7 bases map to TRBD1. The V segment lost 0 bases and the J segment 4 bases; nucleotides outside the gene matches: 6. This CDR3 region has 14 residues. Germline CDR1 and CDR2: DFQATT and SNEGSKA (reference sequence). CDR3 bases read: TGCAGTGCTAGAGACGACAGGGAGACTTACGAG. It translates to CSARDDRETYE. The entire CDR3 sequence reads CSARDDRETYEQYF.

This clone was seen ten or more times. Coverage ceases 3 residues before the CDR3 finishes, and the germline J gene fills in the end. The chain uses TRBV29-1 and TRBJ1-3; tentatively, D is TRBD1 (6 bases). Germline values: CDR1 SQVTM, CDR2 ANQGSEA. The CDR3 is made up of 14 amino acids. Trimming shortened V by 6 bases and J by 3 bases, and 15 bases separated the two germline ends. CDR3 bases read: TGCAGCGTCCTCAGTGACAGGCGTGGAAACACC. It codes for CSVLSDRRGNT. The entire CDR3 sequence reads CSVLSDRRGNTIYF.

On this clone itself: The sequence runs out 3 residues before the end of the CDR3; the remainder is reconstructed from the germline J gene. The rearrangement uses TRBV19 and TRBJ2-2; perhaps TRBD1 as D (5 bases). Trimming pared 9 bases from V and 4 bases from J, leaving 24 bases between. Germline V gene sequence: CDR1 LNHDA, CDR2 SQIVND (reference sequence). The CDR3 contains 17 residues. The CDR3 sequence: CASKSIRSGKVTGELFF. The DNA read from the CDR3 is TGTGCCAGCAAAAGCATAAGATCAGGGAAGGTCACCGGGGAG.

On this clone: The sequence runs out 3 residues before the end of the CDR3; the remainder is reconstructed from the germline J gene. The chain employs TRBV7-2 and TRBJ2-1, with D perhaps matching TRBD2 (5 bases). The CDR3 is made up of 13 amino acids. Per germline, CDR1 SGHTA and CDR2 FQGNSA. Trimming removed 4 bases from V and 7 bases from J, with 11 bases in between. The sequenced part of the CDR3 DNA is TGTGCCAGCAGCTCGCCGGTAGCGAATGAG. Translating it yields CASSSPVANE. The CDR3 in its entirety is CASSSPVANEQFF.

In the case of this clone: Read data end 3 residues before the CDR3 end; the end is taken from the germline J gene. V gene TRBV30 combines with J gene TRBJ1-1; tentatively, D is TRBD1 (6 bases). CDR3 length: 13 amino acids. CDR1 GTSNPN and CDR2 SVGIG come from the germline V gene (reference sequence). V was pared by 0 bases and J by 6 bases, with 11 bases between. The covered CDR3 bases are TGTGCCTGGAGTGTAAGAGCAGGGGCTGAA. Amino acids: CAWSVRAGAE. The full-length CDR3 reads as CAWSVRAGAEAFF.

On this clone itself: Read sequence stops 3 residues before the CDR3 end, and the germline J gene provides the missing end. This chain joins TRBV7-2 and TRBJ2-3; 7 positions match TRBD1. With V trimmed by 3 bases and J by 6 bases, 9 bases remained unmatched. The CDR3 runs 15 residues. Germline CDR1 and CDR2: SGHTA and FQGNSA. CDR3 region: CASSFRDSLYDTQYF. Incomplete CDR3 DNA: TGTGCCAGCAGCTTTCGGGACAGCCTTTATGATACG. The variable domain in full, completed from reference TRBV7-2 and TRBJ2-3, reads GAGVSQSPSNKVTEKGKDVELRCDPISGHTALYWYRQSLGQGLEFLIYFQGNSAPDKSGLPSDRFSAERTGGSVSTLTIQRTQQEDSAVYLCASSFRDSLYDTQYFGPGTRLTVL.

A word on this clone: The read falls 3 residues short of the CDR3 end, and the missing part is taken from the germline J gene. This chain joins TRBV18 and TRBJ2-2, with D perhaps TRBD1 (6 bases). Trimming cost V 3 bases and J 0 bases, with 11 bases left between them. CDR1 KGHSH and CDR2 LQKENI come from the germline V gene. CDR3 length equals 16 residues. The CDR3 sequence: CASSPGQLANTGELFF. The DNA read from the CDR3 is TGTGCCAGCTCACCTGGACAGCTCGCGAACACCGGGGAG.

For this clone: The read terminates 3 residues ahead of where the CDR3 ends, so the germline J gene completes it. The genes are TRBV7-9 and TRBJ1-1, with TRBD1 as a possible D gene (5 bases). CDR1 is SEHNR, CDR2 FQNEAQ, per germline (reference sequence). This CDR3 region has 14 residues. Trimming took off 1 base at V and 2 bases at J, with 8 bases between the two ends. The sequenced part of the CDR3 DNA is TGTGCCAGCAGCTTAGGTACAGGAAACACTGAA. Residues: CASSLGTGNTE. The entire CDR3 sequence reads CASSLGTGNTEAFF.

This clone was seen ten or more times. The sequence runs out 3 residues before the end of the CDR3; the remainder is reconstructed from the germline J gene. The rearrangement joins TRBV20-1 to TRBJ2-3; TRBD2 aligns across 11 bases. The CDR3 runs to 17 residues. Germline V gene lookup returns CDR1 DFQATT and CDR2 SNEGSKA (reference sequence). V shed 6 bases and J 0 bases; nucleotides not matched to a gene: 11. This chain's CDR3 is CSAPTSGAPLSTDTQYF. CDR3 DNA (partial): TGCAGTGCCCCGACTAGCGGGGCCCCTCTTAGCACAGATACG.

This clone was seen ten or more times. Read data end 3 residues before the CDR3 end; the end is taken from the germline J gene. The chain links TRBV6-2 or TRBV6-3 to TRBJ2-7; possibly TRBD1 for D (5 bases). This CDR3 is 16 amino acids long. The ends were cut back, 2 bases at V and 0 bases at J, with 14 bases in the middle. Per germline, CDR1 MNHEY and CDR2 SVGEGT. Partial CDR3 DNA: TGTGCCAGCAGTTACAAAGGTACAGGACCCTCCTACGAG. Amino acids: CASSYKGTGPSYE. In full, the CDR3 is CASSYKGTGPSYEQYF.